Here is one T cell receptor (beta chain) with its context. This sample is part of a study of OX40 agonist ivuxolimab in advanced cancers. The overall study: Three individuals attained partial responses, comprising one hepatocellular carcinoma case and two cutaneous melanoma cases.

Sequencing used immunoSEQ multiplex PCR; TCRdb keeps in-frame clones, though not all of them. Of 100,000 or so clones in the sample, roughly 84% were seen once. This sample comprised CD4+ or CD8+ T cells sorted from blood, obtained in a trial of the OX40 agonist ivuxolimab. The clonotype originates from an adult with an advanced solid tumor such as melanoma, head and neck, liver or kidney cancer.

The CDR3 DNA sequence: TGTGCCAGCAGCCAAGAATCGAACAGGGTCGGCTATGGCTACACCTTC. This translates into CASSQESNRVGYGYTF. The chain carries TRBV4-2 and TRBJ1-2; a weak D match, TRBD1 (6 bases). The germline V gene has CDR1 LGHNA and CDR2 YNFKEQ. Trimming stripped 0 bases from V and 4 bases from J, with 15 bases between. This CDR3 spans 16 amino acids.